At least ten counts were recorded for the clone carrying this T cell receptor beta chain. The antigen is unknown. The germline V gene has CDR1 SGHRS and CDR2 YFSETQ. The CDR3 covers 14 residues. V lost 4 bases to trimming and J lost 6 bases, with 14 bases between them. The data belong to a study of blood T cells in healthy people across ages. On the study more broadly: Template switching caught about one barcoded beta molecule for each two T cells.

General study findings and limits: Per-million-T-cell TCR beta diversity fell roughly linearly with age. The long-lived group displayed more naive CD4+ cells, plus higher diversity, than the aged donors did. PBMCs that were unsorted prevented a conclusive naive versus antigen-experienced comparison.

PCR was performed a second time for about 7 to 11 cycles using a sample-barcoded 5' primer and a J-beta primer mix. MiXCR, applied by TCRdb to the 5' RACE reads, yields one record per CDR3 protein. The data contain fewer than 2,000,000 distinct CDR3 sequences, about 31% of them singletons. The chain links TRBV5-1 to TRBJ2-1; D is perhaps TRBD1 (5 bases). This receptor was identified in a young woman in good health. The sequencing input was blood. The CDR3 DNA reads TGCGCCAGCAGCCCAGGGTATTCGGGCAATGAGCAGTTCTTC. Amino acid sequence: CASSPGYSGNEQFF.